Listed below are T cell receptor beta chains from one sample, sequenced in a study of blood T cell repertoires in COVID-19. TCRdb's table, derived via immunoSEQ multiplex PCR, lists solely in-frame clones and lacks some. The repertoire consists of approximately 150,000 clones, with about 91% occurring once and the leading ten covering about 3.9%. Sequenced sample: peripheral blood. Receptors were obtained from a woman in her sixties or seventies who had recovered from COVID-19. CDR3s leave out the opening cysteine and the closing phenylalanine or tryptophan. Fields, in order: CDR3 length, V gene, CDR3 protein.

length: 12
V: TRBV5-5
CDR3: ASSPPGNSDEQY

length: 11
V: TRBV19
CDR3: ASSTGQYTEAF

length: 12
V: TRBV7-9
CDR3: ASSHEQFPDTQY

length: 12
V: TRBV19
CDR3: ASRPRDSTYEQY

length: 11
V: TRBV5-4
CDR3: ASSLQAQETQY

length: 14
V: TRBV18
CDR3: ASSPLLGAGANVLT

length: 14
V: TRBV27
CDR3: ASSFQTSGFTDTQY

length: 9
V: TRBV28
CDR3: ASSRDRVAF

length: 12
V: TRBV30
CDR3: AWNPGQGNYGYT

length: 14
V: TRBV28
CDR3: ASSSSGWGVNTEAF

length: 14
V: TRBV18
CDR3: ASSPGLAGGGHEQY

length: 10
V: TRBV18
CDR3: ASSPGTVYLY

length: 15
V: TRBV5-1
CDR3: ASSFPSGGPRQETQY

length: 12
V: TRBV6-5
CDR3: ASSYSRGTDTQY

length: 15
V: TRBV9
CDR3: ASSVALLGQGAPAQY

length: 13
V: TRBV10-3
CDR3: AISEMGGSSYEQY

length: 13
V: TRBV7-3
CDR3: ASSLAGISYNEQF

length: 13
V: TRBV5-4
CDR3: ASSLVLQGRDGYT

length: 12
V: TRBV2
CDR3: ASSGDTSNQPQH

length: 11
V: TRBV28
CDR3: ASWGGTNYGYT

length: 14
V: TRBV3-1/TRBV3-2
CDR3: ASSHRTGSSGNTIY

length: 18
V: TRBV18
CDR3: ASSPPNAGAGPQVYNEQF

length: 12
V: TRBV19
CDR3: ASSVTSGSYEQY

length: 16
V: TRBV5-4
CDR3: ASSLGGTGGPVNTEAF

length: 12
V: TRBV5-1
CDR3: ASSQGTAFNGYT

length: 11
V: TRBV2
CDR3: ASSATPLQPGR

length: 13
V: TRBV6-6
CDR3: ASSPGGTAGNTIY

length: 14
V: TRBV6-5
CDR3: ASSYSAGGWAGELF

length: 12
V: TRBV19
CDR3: ASGTAGGNSPLH

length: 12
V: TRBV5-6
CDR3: ASSLGQGWKEQY

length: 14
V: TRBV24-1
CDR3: ATSDFSGIGTGELF

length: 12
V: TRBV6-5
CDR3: ASSPGDRQETQY

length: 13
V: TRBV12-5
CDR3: ASGLILSGQETQY